This T cell receptor (beta chain) was recovered during a study of blood T cells in healthy people across ages. PCR was performed a second time for roughly 6 to 12 cycles using a sample-barcoded 5' primer and a J-beta primer mix. TCRdb re-derived calls from the 5' RACE reads in MiXCR, one entry per CDR3 protein. This sample carries about 900,000 distinct CDR3 sequences, 62% of them seen once, and the ten largest clones take roughly 26%. Sequencing was performed on blood. The TCR sequence derives from a man younger than 40 in good health.

The DNA for the CDR3 is TGTGCCAGCAGCAAAGGCACAGATACGCAGTATTTT. Translation gives CASSKGTDTQYF. This chain uses TRBV21-1 with TRBJ2-3. TRBV21-1 is a known pseudogene. The CDR3 has 12 residues.